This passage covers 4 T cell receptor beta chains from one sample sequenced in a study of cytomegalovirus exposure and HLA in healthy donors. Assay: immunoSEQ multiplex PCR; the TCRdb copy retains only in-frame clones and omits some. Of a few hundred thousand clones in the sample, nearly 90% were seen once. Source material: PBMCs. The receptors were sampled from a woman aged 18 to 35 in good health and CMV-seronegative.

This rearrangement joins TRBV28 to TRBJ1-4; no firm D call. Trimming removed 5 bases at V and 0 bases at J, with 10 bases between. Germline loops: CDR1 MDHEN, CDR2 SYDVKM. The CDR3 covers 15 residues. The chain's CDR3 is CASSRPLATNEKLFF. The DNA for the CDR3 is TGTGCCAGCAGTCGCCCCCTAGCAACTAATGAAAAACTGTTTTTT. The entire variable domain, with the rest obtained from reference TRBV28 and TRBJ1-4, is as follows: DVKVTQSSRYLVKRTGEKVFLECVQDMDHENMFWYRQDPGLGLRLIYFSYDVKMKEKGDIPEGYSVSREKKERFSLILESASTNQTSMYLCASSRPLATNEKLFFGSGTQLSVL.

The CDR3 loop is CASSFQVGGGDTQYF. The CDR3 DNA is TGTGCCAGCAGCTTCCAGGTGGGCGGGGGAGATACGCAGTATTTT. The chain combines TRBV7-2 with TRBJ2-3; 7 positions agree with TRBD2. Germline lookup yields CDR1 SGHTA and CDR2 FQGNSA. V dropped 3 bases and J dropped 5; count of bases not matched to a gene: 8. The length of the CDR3 is 15 residues.

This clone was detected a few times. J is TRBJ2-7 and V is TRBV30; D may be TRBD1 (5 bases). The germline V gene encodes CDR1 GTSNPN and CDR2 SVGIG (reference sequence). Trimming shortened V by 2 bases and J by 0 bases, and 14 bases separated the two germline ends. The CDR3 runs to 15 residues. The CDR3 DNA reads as TGTGCCTGGAGTTCACAGGCCTTAGGCTCCTACGAGCAGTACTTC. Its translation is CAWSSQALGSYEQYF.

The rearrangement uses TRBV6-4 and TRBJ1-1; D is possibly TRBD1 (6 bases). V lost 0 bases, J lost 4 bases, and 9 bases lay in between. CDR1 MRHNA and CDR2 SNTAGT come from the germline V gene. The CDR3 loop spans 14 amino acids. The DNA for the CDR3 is TGTGCCAGCAGTGACTCGGTCAGGGGCACTGAAGCTTTCTTT. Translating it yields CASSDSVRGTEAFF.